The 29 T cell receptor beta chains given below trace back to one sample, sequenced in a study of metastatic and nonmetastatic thyroid tumors. The entire patient cohort was treatment-naive prior to thyroid surgery. TCRdb used MiXCR to call clones anew from the PCR reads. Here the sample spans approximately 30,000 clones, roughly 3.5% being singletons. The sample consisted of blood. Source of these receptors: a male donor with papillary thyroid cancer or a benign thyroid nodule (not recorded which). Some clones in this sample may be carry-over from other donors' samples.

The chain recombines TRBV2 with TRBJ2-7; 9 bases are shared with TRBD2. The V segment lost 7 bases and the J segment 2 bases; nucleotides outside the gene matches: 3. This CDR3 region has 13 residues. The germline gives CDR1 SNHLY, CDR2 FYNNEI. CDR3 amino acids: CASNLAGPYEQYF. The CDR3 DNA follows: TGTGCCAGCAACCTAGCGGGGCCCTACGAGCAGTACTTC.

This clone was seen more than once but under ten times. The chain couples TRBV11-2 to TRBJ2-6; D ambiguous. The germline gives CDR1 SGHAT, CDR2 FQNNGV. The CDR3 runs to 13 residues. V lost 8 bases and J lost 2, with 7 bases in between. The CDR3 DNA reads as TGTGCCAGCGCAATACCTGGGGCCAACGTCCTGACTTTC. It yields the protein CASAIPGANVLTF.

Turning to this clone: Without the conserved terminal phenylalanine or tryptophan, this CDR3 likely stems from a read error. The chain couples TRBV27 to TRBJ1-6, with D perhaps TRBD1 (5 bases). The V gene's germline CDR1 is MNHEY and CDR2 SMNVEV (reference sequence). CDR3 size: 14 residues. The ends were cut back, 7 bases at V and 10 bases at J, with 17 bases in the middle. CDR3 loop: CASTPYRWQSPLHL. The CDR3 DNA reads as TGTGCCAGCACCCCTTACAGGTGGCAGTCACCCCTCCACCTT.

By sample share, this clone is medium-sized (0.01 to 0.1%). This chain's CDR3 is CATSRGTGGIYF. The CDR3 nucleotides read TGTGCCACCAGCAGGGGGACGGGCGGGATATATTTT. V and J are TRBV15 and TRBJ1-3, with a weak D call TRBD1 (5 bases). This CDR3 is 12 amino acids long. Deletions cut 3 bases from V and 13 bases from J, with 13 bases between. The V gene's germline CDR1 is LNHNV and CDR2 YYDKDF (reference sequence).

V usage is TRBV28 and J usage is TRBJ2-2; 9 bases line up with TRBD1. The germline V gene has CDR1 MDHEN and CDR2 SYDVKM. Trimming took 6 bases from V and 1 from J; bases not matched to a gene: 0. The CDR3 has 14 residues. CDR3 in amino acids: CASRDRGNTGELFF. In DNA, the CDR3 is TGTGCCAGCAGGGACAGGGGGAACACCGGGGAGCTGTTTTTT.

V and J are TRBV28 and TRBJ1-3; 8 bases are shared with TRBD1. The CDR3 runs to 16 residues. Trimming removed 3 bases from V and 2 bases from J; junction bases left unmatched: 6. Germline CDR1 is MDHEN and CDR2 is SYDVKM. As DNA, the CDR3 is TGTGCCAGCAGTTTCGCCAACAGGGGGGCTGGAAACACCATATATTTT. It specifies CASSFANRGAGNTIYF.

Of note for this clone: Because the CDR3's place on the DNA is in doubt, the DNA is left out and the CDR3 is given as listed by TCRdb. The rearrangement joins TRBV5-1 to TRBJ2-6; the table's D call, TRBD2, was not checked against the DNA. CDR1 is SGHRS, CDR2 YFSETQ, per germline. The CDR3 region is 22 residues in length, termini included. CDR3 sequence reads: CASSFYICSASFRAGGANVLTF.

This clone has ten or more counts. This chain joins TRBV30 and TRBJ2-7; maybe TRBD1 (6 bases). V was trimmed by 1 base and J by 3 bases, leaving 10 bases between them. The CDR3 has 13 amino acids. The germline V gene has CDR1 GTSNPN and CDR2 SVGIG (reference sequence). CDR3 nucleotide sequence: TGTGCCTGGAGTGGGGGACACGTCTACGAGCAGTACTTC. This encodes CAWSGGHVYEQYF.

This chain links TRBV28 with TRBJ2-7, with 9 bases aligning to TRBD1. J was trimmed by 2 bases and V by 5 bases; bases with no gene match: 10. CDR3 length equals 16 residues. Germline V gene data show CDR1 as MDHEN and CDR2 as SYDVKM. CDR3 sequence reads: CASSQNTGGSTYEQYF. The CDR3 nucleotides read TGTGCCAGCAGTCAAAATACAGGGGGCAGTACCTACGAGCAGTACTTC. Full variable domain (remainder filled in from reference TRBV28 and TRBJ2-7): DVKVTQSSRYLVKRTGEKVFLECVQDMDHENMFWYRQDPGLGLRLIYFSYDVKMKEKGDIPEGYSVSREKKERFSLILESASTNQTSMYLCASSQNTGGSTYEQYFGPGTRLTVT.

This clone was counted between two and nine times. The chain is built from TRBV28 and TRBJ1-2, with TRBD1 identical over 7 bases. The ends lost 5 bases at V and 2 bases at J; junction bases unmatched: 14. CDR1 and CDR2 (germline): MDHEN, SYDVKM. The CDR3 has 17 residues. CDR3 residues: CASSLSWLDRRNYGYTF. In nucleotides, the CDR3 is TGTGCCAGCAGTCTCTCGTGGCTGGACAGGCGAAACTATGGCTACACCTTC.

This clone turned up a few times. The germline gene is not matched at one end of the junction; a read error may be the cause. The genes are TRBV12-5 and TRBJ1-2, with unresolved D. The CDR3 contains 12 residues. CDR1 is LGHNT, CDR2 FRNRAP, per germline. The CDR3 DNA sequence: TGTGCTAGTGGTATGGTGTCCTATGGCTACACCTTC. Its protein is CASGMVSYGYTF.

The genes are TRBV18 and TRBJ2-7, with D possibly TRBD1 on 7 matching bases. V dropped 2 bases and J dropped 6 bases, with 17 bases sitting between them. This CDR3 spans 15 amino acids. Germline loops: CDR1 KGHSH, CDR2 LQKENI. DNA for the CDR3: TGTGCCAGCTCACCAGGGGGGACAGACTTTAGCGAGCAGTACTTC. Its protein product is CASSPGGTDFSEQYF. Combining the CDR3 with reference TRBV18 and TRBJ2-7 gives the whole variable domain NAGVMQNPRHLVRRRGQEARLRCSPMKGHSHVYWYRQLPEEGLKFMVYLQKENIIDESGMPKERFSAEFPKEGPSILRIQQVVRGDSAAYFCASSPGGTDFSEQYFGPGTRLTVT.

The sample holds many counts of this clone. This sequence joins TRBV13 and TRBJ1-5, with D perhaps matching TRBD1 (5 bases). This CDR3 comprises 14 residues. Looked up from germline, CDR1 is PRHDT and CDR2 is FYEKMQ (reference sequence). Trimming shortened V by 5 bases and J by 4 bases, and 12 bases separated the two germline ends. As DNA, the CDR3 is TGTGCCAGCAGCGCAACAGGAGATAATCAGCCCCAGCATTTT. Its protein product is CASSATGDNQPQHF.

By share of the sample, this clone is medium-sized. The V gene is TRBV28, the J gene TRBJ1-5, with a possible D match to TRBD1 (5 bases). The ends were cut back, 7 bases at V and 7 bases at J, with 20 bases in the middle. Germline-derived CDR1 and CDR2 are MDHEN and SYDVKM. This CDR3 has 15 residues. The CDR3: CASTIRRGVSQPQHF. The CDR3 DNA reads TGTGCCAGCACGATAAGAAGGGGCGTGAGCCAGCCCCAGCATTTT.

This clone has just a few counts. This rearrangement joins TRBV19 to TRBJ1-5; tentative D call: TRBD1 (6 bases). V was pared by 7 bases and J by 10 bases, with 20 bases between. This CDR3 has 14 residues. Looked up from germline, CDR1 is LNHDA and CDR2 is SQIVND (reference sequence). CDR3 in DNA: TGTGCCAGTAACAGAGACAGGACAAATTATCCCCAGCATTTT. It encodes CASNRDRTNYPQHF. Full variable domain (remainder filled in from reference TRBV19 and TRBJ1-5): DGGITQSPKYLFRKEGQNVTLSCEQNLNHDAMYWYRQDPGQGLRLIYYSQIVNDFQKGDIAEGYSVSREKKESFPLTVTSAQKNPTAFYLCASNRDRTNYPQHFGDGTRLSIL.

This clone was found many times. The V and J genes are TRBV2 and TRBJ2-1; maybe TRBD1 (6 bases). The CDR3 runs 14 residues. V was cut by 6 bases and J by 6 bases, with 15 bases left in between. Germline V gene sequence: CDR1 SNHLY, CDR2 FYNNEI. The DNA for the CDR3 is TGTGCCAGCAGACGGACAGAACAGATCAATGAGCAGTTCTTC. This gives the protein CASRRTEQINEQFF.

This clone has ten or more counts. The V call is TRBV28, the J call TRBJ2-5; D ambiguous. This CDR3 has 12 residues. CDR1 is MDHEN and CDR2 is SYDVKM in the germline V gene. With 5 bases removed from V and 7 bases from J, the gap between germline ends came to 11 bases. CDR3 protein: CASSGQERTQYF. CDR3 coding DNA: TGTGCCAGCAGTGGGCAGGAAAGGACCCAGTACTTC.

This clone has at least ten counts. V and J are TRBV19 and TRBJ1-5; no reliable D call. CDR1 LNHDA and CDR2 SQIVND come from the germline V gene (reference sequence). With 7 bases removed from V and 3 bases from J, the gap between germline ends came to 19 bases. This CDR3 is 16 amino acids long. CDR3 in DNA: TGTGCCAGTAAAGGCTTGGACGGAATTACCAATCAGCCCCAGCATTTT. Translating it yields CASKGLDGITNQPQHF.

The chain links TRBV6-2 or TRBV6-3 to TRBJ1-5, with D uncertain. CDR1 is MNHEY, CDR2 SVGEGT, per germline. Trimming removed 7 bases at V and 4 bases at J, with 20 bases between. This CDR3 has 16 residues. The DNA of the CDR3 is TGTGCCAGCATAACTAATCTTGGGTCGGGGAATCAGCCCCAGCATTTT. Translated, it gives CASITNLGSGNQPQHF.

This clone was detected only a few times. Relative to the germline gene, one junction end is altered; a read error may explain this. V is TRBV24-1 and J is TRBJ2-3, with D hard to call. Germline CDR1 and CDR2: KGHDR and SFDVKD. The CDR3 loop spans 16 amino acids. The CDR3 reads CVTPLPGTERTDTQYF. DNA for the CDR3: TGTGTCACCCCCCTCCCGGGCACAGAGCGCACAGATACGCAGTATTTT.

This clone was seen only a few times. V usage is TRBV6-1 and J usage is TRBJ1-2, with a possible D match to TRBD1 (5 bases). Germline CDR1 reads MNHNS; CDR2 reads SASEGT. V lost 6 bases and J 6 bases, leaving 11 bases between the germline ends. CDR3 size: 12 residues. Here the CDR3 reads CASRSDSHGYTF. In DNA form, the CDR3 reads TGTGCCAGCAGATCCGACAGCCATGGCTACACCTTC.

The chain couples TRBV5-1 to TRBJ2-7, with 13 bases that match TRBD2. Looked up from germline, CDR1 is SGHRS and CDR2 is YFSETQ. The CDR3 consists of 14 residues. The junction had 3 bases not matched to a gene; V was cut back by 4 bases and J by 5 bases. CDR3 coding DNA: TGCGCCAGCAGCGGGACTAGCGGGAAAGACGAGCAGTACTTC. Amino acids: CASSGTSGKDEQYF.

The chain recombines TRBV20-1 with TRBJ2-3, with D unresolved. The V and J ends lost 4 bases and 0 bases respectively, with 8 bases between them. This CDR3 is built from 13 residues. The germline CDR1 and CDR2 sequences are DFQATT and SNEGSKA (reference sequence). The CDR3 sequence is CSAMDASTDTQYF. The CDR3 DNA is TGCAGTGCTATGGACGCTAGCACAGATACGCAGTATTTT.

There are many counts of this clone. This chain joins TRBV25-1 and TRBJ1-3, with 7 positions matching TRBD1. From germline, CDR1 is MGHDK and CDR2 SYGVNS. This CDR3 is 16 amino acids long. J lost 3 bases, V lost 2 bases, and 7 bases had no gene match. CDR3 DNA sequence: TGTGCCAGCAGTGAACACAACAGGGGCGATGGAAACACCATATATTTT. This translates into CASSEHNRGDGNTIYF.

This clone was observed many times. The CDR3 nucleotides read TGTGCCAGCAGCTTGGGGACTAGCGGACCTTTGGAGCAGTACTTC. Amino acids: CASSLGTSGPLEQYF. The chain uses TRBV5-8 and TRBJ2-7; 10 positions agree with TRBD2. Per the germline V gene, CDR1 is SGHTS and CDR2 is YDEGEE. The CDR3 has 15 residues. Germline trimming cut 0 bases from V and 7 bases from J; bases unmatched to any gene: 7.

This clone was counted at least ten times. The chain links TRBV4-2 to TRBJ2-7; 7 bases agree with TRBD1. J lost 0 bases, V lost 0 bases, and 2 bases had no gene match. Germline CDR1 reads LGHNA; CDR2 reads YNFKEQ. CDR3 size: 15 residues. The CDR3 DNA is TGTGCCAGCAGCCAAGACAGGGGGAGCTCCTACGAGCAGTACTTC. Its protein product is CASSQDRGSSYEQYF.

The V and J genes are TRBV20-1 and TRBJ2-2; D is unresolved. V was shortened by 3 bases and J by 2 bases, with 7 bases between the two germline ends. CDR1 is DFQATT and CDR2 is SNEGSKA in the germline V gene (reference sequence). The CDR3 consists of 13 residues. CDR3 in amino acids: CSASKANTGELFF. CDR3 nucleotides: TGCAGTGCTAGTAAGGCTAACACCGGGGAGCTGTTTTTT.

The chain uses TRBV3-1 and TRBJ2-7; TRBD2 aligns across 9 bases. The CDR3 is made up of 13 amino acids. The V segment lost 2 bases and the J segment 6 bases; nucleotides outside the gene matches: 2. Germline CDR1 is LGHDT and CDR2 is YNNKEL (reference sequence). The CDR3, as DNA: TGTGCCAGCAGCCAACTAGCGGGGCGCGAGCAGTACTTC. It is translated as CASSQLAGREQYF.

This clone has at least ten counts. The rearrangement joins TRBV20-1 to TRBJ2-1; a possible D gene is TRBD1 (6 bases). The CDR3 loop spans 14 amino acids. Trimming removed 0 bases from V and 12 bases from J, with 18 bases in between. Germline loops: CDR1 DFQATT, CDR2 SNEGSKA (reference sequence). The DNA for the CDR3 is TGCAGTGCTAGAGAAGTTTTACAGGGAAAGGGGCAGTTCTTC. Amino acids: CSAREVLQGKGQFF.